A single sample gave rise to the 12 T cell receptor beta chains below, sequenced in a study of blood T cell repertoires in COVID-19. Profiling relied on immunoSEQ multiplex PCR, and the TCRdb table lists in-frame clones only, not all of them. The sample yields about 480,000 clones, about 89% seen once. The specimen was peripheral blood. The receptors originated from a woman aged 25 to 45 with acute or convalescent COVID-19.

This chain links TRBV19 with TRBJ2-1; 13 bases agree with TRBD2. In germline, CDR1 is LNHDA, CDR2 SQIVND (reference sequence). The CDR3 is made up of 20 amino acids. V gave up 4 bases and J gave up 5 bases; unmatched junction bases: 17. The CDR3 reads CASSNTPTSGGWTAHNEQFF. DNA of the CDR3: TGTGCCAGTAGTAATACCCCGACTAGCGGGGGGTGGACTGCCCACAATGAGCAGTTCTTC.

The chain has TRBV2 and TRBJ1-6; D gene uncertain. The ends were cut back, 3 bases at V and 5 bases at J, with 11 bases in the middle. CDR1 is SNHLY, CDR2 FYNNEI, per germline. CDR3 length: 15 residues. The CDR3 sequence: CASSEGGFNNSPLHF. CDR3 nucleotides: TGTGCCAGCAGTGAGGGAGGGTTTAATAATTCACCCCTCCACTTT. Filled out from reference TRBV2 and TRBJ1-6, the complete variable domain reads EPEVTQTPSHQVTQMGQEVILRCVPISNHLYFYWYRQILGQKVEFLVSFYNNEISEKSEIFDDQFSVERPDGSNFTLKIRSTKLEDSAMYFCASSEGGFNNSPLHFGNGTRLTVT.

This chain uses TRBV28 with TRBJ1-1; no reliable D call. Germline loops: CDR1 MDHEN, CDR2 SYDVKM. The CDR3 sequence is 11 residues long. Trimming took 11 bases from V and 0 from J, leaving 7 bases between them. CDR3 residues: CASNLNTEAFF. In DNA form, the CDR3 reads TGTGCCTCCAACTTGAACACTGAAGCTTTCTTT.

The chain employs TRBV5-5 and TRBJ2-7, with a weak D call TRBD1 (6 bases). V lost 4 bases, J lost 0 bases, and 11 bases lay in between. Germline V gives CDR1 SGHKS, CDR2 YYEKEE (reference sequence). The length of the CDR3 is 14 residues. For the CDR3, the DNA is TGTGCCAGCAGCGGGACATCTTTCTCCTACGAGCAGTACTTC. Amino acid sequence: CASSGTSFSYEQYF.

About this clone itself: Other nucleotide sequences from this sample produce the same CDR3. This chain uses TRBV28 with TRBJ1-5; D possibly corresponds to TRBD1 (5 bases). The V end lost 7 bases, the J end lost 4 bases, and 14 bases lay between the germline ends. CDR1 and CDR2 from the germline V gene are MDHEN and SYDVKM. This CDR3 spans 14 amino acids. The CDR3 is CASIPGGGNQPQHF. The CDR3 DNA is TGTGCCAGCATTCCCGGGGGTGGGAATCAGCCCCAGCATTTT.

This clone was recorded a few times. The V gene is TRBV5-1, the J gene TRBJ2-7, with TRBD1 matching 9 bases. Trimming cost V 4 bases and J 6 bases; bases outside gene matches: 8. This CDR3 comprises 14 residues. Germline CDR1 reads SGHRS; CDR2 reads YFSETQ. This CDR3 reads CASSEGQGPSEQYF. CDR3 nucleotides: TGCGCCAGCAGCGAGGGACAGGGACCGTCCGAGCAGTACTTC. Full variable domain (outside the CDR3, taken from reference TRBV5-1 and TRBJ2-7): KAGVTQTPRYLIKTRGQQVTLSCSPISGHRSVSWYQQTPGQGLQFLFEYFSETQRNKGNFPGRFSGRQFSNSRSEMNVSTLELGDSALYLCASSEGQGPSEQYFGPGTRLTVT.

V usage is TRBV6-6 and J usage is TRBJ1-1; no definite D call. Germline-derived CDR1 and CDR2 are MNHNY and SVGAGI (reference sequence). The CDR3 covers 12 residues. V was shortened by 6 bases and J by 5 bases, with 10 bases between the two germline ends. The CDR3 region has the DNA TGTGCCAGCAGCCCCCAGTGGACTGAAGCTTTCTTT. Its protein is CASSPQWTEAFF.

This rearrangement joins TRBV27 to TRBJ1-1; D unresolved. V was pared by 3 bases and J by 2 bases, with 10 bases between. CDR3 length equals 14 residues. Germline CDR1 reads MNHEY; CDR2 reads SMNVEV (reference sequence). CDR3 nucleotides: TGTGCCAGCAGTTTCGGGCGGGGAAACACTGAAGCTTTCTTT. It encodes CASSFGRGNTEAFF.

The V and J genes are TRBV9 and TRBJ1-2; D is unresolved. Germline V gives CDR1 SGDLS, CDR2 YYNGEE. This CDR3 spans 15 amino acids. V shed 0 bases and J shed 2 bases, with 11 bases lying between them. CDR3 sequence reads: CASSVGTDLNYGYTF. Here the CDR3 DNA reads TGTGCCAGCAGCGTAGGTACGGACTTAAACTATGGCTACACCTTC.

The V call is TRBV19, the J call TRBJ2-1; 9 bases map to TRBD1. CDR3 size: 16 residues. Germline trimming cut 4 bases from V and 4 bases from J; bases unmatched to any gene: 8. Germline V CDR1 and CDR2: LNHDA, SQIVND (reference sequence). For the CDR3, the DNA is TGTGCCAGTAGTACAACAGGGGGCCCGATTTACAATGAGCAGTTCTTC. Protein product: CASSTTGGPIYNEQFF.

The chain recombines TRBV10-1 with TRBJ1-1; 10 bases are a match to TRBD1. The CDR3 consists of 16 residues. V dropped 4 bases and J dropped 1; count of bases not matched to a gene: 6. The germline V gene encodes CDR1 WNHNN and CDR2 SYGVQD (reference sequence). The CDR3 loop reads CASSGGTGAGNTEAFF. The DNA for the CDR3 is TGCGCCAGCAGTGGTGGGACAGGGGCAGGGAACACTGAAGCTTTCTTT.

The chain couples TRBV11-3 to TRBJ2-1; TRBD2 agrees at 14 bases. The CDR3 loop spans 18 amino acids. Germline CDR1 is SGHNT and CDR2 is YENEEA. After removal of 5 bases from V and 10 bases from J, the junction contained 16 bases not matched to a gene. CDR3 coding DNA: TGTGCCAGCAGCGCACACTACTCACCGGGACTAGCGGGGGACGAGCAGTTCTTC. Translating gives CASSAHYSPGLAGDEQFF.